This T cell receptor (beta chain) was identified in a study of CD8 T cells in ankylosing spondylitis. Points from the study as a whole: Clones linked with disease were CD8+ and fairly uncommon in the peripheral blood. A TCR beta motif of several highly homologous variants seemed to mark ankylosing spondylitis blood.

Notes on this clonotype: The antigen is not known.

By quantitative 5'-RACE with molecular barcodes, the TCR beta libraries were made. MiXCR was run by TCRdb on the 5' RACE reads, yielding one entry per CDR3 protein. The sample records around 150,000 distinct CDR3 sequences, about 16% being singletons. CDR3 length: 14 residues. The V gene lost 2 bases and the J gene lost 5 bases, with 12 bases spanning the gap. Sequencing was done on a sample of blood, either unsorted or a sorted T cell fraction (not recorded which). The gene calls are TRBV12-3 or TRBV12-4 and TRBJ1-1, with D uncertain. This TCR came from a male donor with ankylosing spondylitis or in good health (not recorded which). As DNA, the CDR3 is TGTGCCAGCAGTTTAATGCGAGAGTGGACTGAAGCTTTCTTT. It yields the protein CASSLMREWTEAFF.